This is a list of T cell receptor beta chains from one sample in a study of OX40 agonist ivuxolimab in advanced cancers. Generated by immunoSEQ multiplex PCR, the TCRdb table keeps only in-frame clones and is missing some. This repertoire shows under 85,000 clones, 87% found once; its top ten account for around 0.23%. The sample in question was CD4+ or CD8+ T cells sorted from blood, obtained in a trial of the OX40 agonist ivuxolimab. All receptors derive from an adult with an advanced solid tumor such as melanoma, head and neck, liver or kidney cancer. Both conserved end residues are part of each CDR3. Fields, in order: V gene, J gene, clone size, D gene, CDR3 protein, CDR3 DNA. The D gene is left open where the match is weak. Rows may omit the clone size; those that give it use once, few, many or a size class.

TRBV5-6	TRBJ2-1	NA	TRBD2	CASSLREVGYNEQFF	TGTGCCAGCAGCTTACGGGAGGTGGGATACAATGAGCAGTTCTTC
TRBV28	TRBJ1-5	NA	NA	CASSYSDRLNQPQHF	TGTGCCAGCAGTTATTCGGACAGACTCAATCAGCCCCAGCATTTT
TRBV5-1	TRBJ2-1	NA	TRBD2	CASSFQREVNEQFF	TGCGCCAGCAGCTTTCAGCGGGAGGTCAATGAGCAGTTCTTC
TRBV5-1	TRBJ2-5	once	NA	CASSSGPGETQYF	TGCGCCAGCAGCTCGGGACCCGGCGAGACCCAGTACTTC
TRBV5-6	TRBJ2-5	NA	NA	CASSSTGFVAETQYF	TGTGCCAGCAGCTCGACAGGTTTTGTGGCAGAGACCCAGTACTTC
TRBV6-5	TRBJ1-5	NA	TRBD1	CASRGDRGNQPQHF	TGTGCCAGCAGGGGCGACAGGGGCAATCAGCCCCAGCATTTT
TRBV30	TRBJ1-6	NA	NA	CAWSRGQRFHSPLHF	TGTGCCTGGAGTCGAGGACAGCGTTTTCATTCACCCCTCCACTTT
TRBV28	TRBJ2-7	NA	TRBD1	CASIPQGQGAHEQYF	TGTGCCAGCATCCCCCAGGGACAGGGGGCCCACGAGCAGTACTTC
TRBV4-1	TRBJ2-7	NA	NA	CASSQDWGSEQYF	TGCGCCAGCAGCCAAGATTGGGGTTCCGAGCAGTACTTC
TRBV6-5	TRBJ1-2	NA	TRBD1	CASSRTGLGYGYTF	TGTGCCAGCAGTCGGACAGGGCTCGGCTATGGCTACACCTTC
TRBV19	TRBJ2-7	NA	TRBD1	CASPRGDRGYEQYF	TGTGCCAGTCCCCGCGGGGACAGGGGTTACGAGCAGTACTTC
TRBV9	TRBJ2-1	NA	TRBD2	CASSRFGLAESSYNEQFF	TGTGCCAGCAGCCGTTTCGGCCTAGCGGAAAGCTCCTACAATGAGCAGTTCTTC
TRBV5-8	TRBJ1-5	few	NA	CASSLIAQPQHF	TGTGCCAGCAGCTTAATAGCGCAGCCCCAGCATTTT
TRBV7-2	TRBJ2-1	NA	NA	CASSPPSYRDSYNEQFF	TGTGCCAGCAGCCCCCCGAGTTATCGGGACTCCTACAATGAGCAGTTCTTC
TRBV7-9	TRBJ1-2	NA	NA	CASPSRSELGYTF	TGTGCCAGCCCCTCCAGGTCAGAGCTTGGCTACACCTTC
TRBV11-2	TRBJ2-5	NA	NA	CASSPGQQETQYF	TGTGCCAGCAGCCCCGGACAGCAAGAGACCCAGTACTTC
TRBV18	TRBJ2-3	NA	TRBD2	CASSPGLAGEADTQYF	TGTGCCAGCTCACCGGGACTAGCGGGAGAGGCAGATACGCAGTATTTT
TRBV5-4	TRBJ1-1	few	NA	CASSLGAGHLNTEAFF	TGTGCCAGCAGCTTGGGAGCAGGACACTTGAACACTGAAGCTTTCTTT
TRBV5-8	TRBJ1-2	once	NA	CASSKGLRYGYTF	TGTGCCAGCAGCAAGGGCCTACGCTATGGCTACACCTTC
TRBV27	TRBJ2-1	NA	TRBD1	CATTRTGGYNEQFF	TGTGCCACCACCCGGACAGGGGGGTACAATGAGCAGTTCTTC
TRBV5-1	TRBJ2-5	NA	NA	CASSLGTSGETQYF	TGCGCCAGCAGCTTGGGGACATCAGGGGAGACCCAGTACTTC
TRBV9	TRBJ2-5	NA	TRBD2	CASSVAELAGGVTQYF	TGTGCCAGCAGCGTAGCCGAGCTAGCGGGAGGGGTGACCCAGTACTTC
TRBV28	TRBJ1-2	NA	NA	CASFGGGDGYTF	TGTGCCAGCTTTGGGGGGGGCGATGGCTACACCTTC
TRBV6-6	TRBJ2-2	NA	TRBD2	CASSPTSGSAGELFF	TGTGCCAGCAGCCCTACTAGCGGGAGCGCCGGGGAGCTGTTTTTT
TRBV7-8	TRBJ1-2	NA	TRBD1	CASSPGTGYGYTF	TGTGCCAGCAGCCCCGGGACAGGCTATGGCTACACCTTC
TRBV4-1	TRBJ2-7	NA	NA	CASSQESRLAYEQYF	TGCGCCAGCAGCCAAGAAAGCCGGCTAGCATACGAGCAGTACTTC
TRBV19	TRBJ2-1	NA	TRBD2	CASSVTSGVRFF	TGTGCCAGTAGTGTGACTAGCGGGGTGAGGTTCTTC
TRBV7-7	TRBJ2-5	NA	TRBD2	CASSPGREAQYF	TGTGCCAGCAGCCCGGGTCGGGAGGCCCAGTACTTC
TRBV19	TRBJ1-2	NA	NA	CASRGEARYGYTF	TGTGCCAGTAGGGGGGAGGCCCGTTATGGCTACACCTTC
TRBV19	TRBJ1-3	NA	NA	CASSTLHGGSGNTIYF	TGTGCCAGTAGTACCCTTCACGGGGGCTCTGGAAACACCATATATTTT
TRBV6-1	TRBJ1-6	NA	NA	CASSDGGRRSSYNSPLHF	TGTGCCAGCAGTGATGGGGGTCGGAGAAGCTCCTATAATTCACCCCTCCACTTT
TRBV5-1	TRBJ2-1	NA	NA	CASSSLAHEQFF	TGCGCCAGCAGCTCACTAGCCCATGAGCAGTTCTTC
TRBV19	TRBJ1-6	NA	NA	CASSTTAAGNSPLHF	TGTGCCAGTAGCACGACCGCCGCCGGGAATTCACCCCTCCACTTT
TRBV18	TRBJ1-2	NA	TRBD1	CASTGQYQGPGASRYGYTF	TGTGCCAGCACGGGACAGTATCAGGGGCCGGGAGCGTCGAGGTATGGCTACACCTTC
TRBV28	TRBJ2-7	once	NA	CASSLLGLASYEQYF	TGTGCCAGCAGTTTACTGGGACTCGCGTCTTACGAGCAGTACTTC
TRBV11-3	TRBJ2-7	NA	NA	CASSTWTGTRGEQYF	TGTGCCAGCAGCACATGGACAGGGACGCGGGGGGAGCAGTACTTC
TRBV2	TRBJ2-1	few	TRBD2	CASKSSGRSSYNEQFF	TGTGCCAGCAAGTCTAGCGGGAGGAGCTCCTACAATGAGCAGTTCTTC
TRBV9	TRBJ2-2	NA	TRBD1	CASSLWTGLGGELFF	TGTGCCAGCAGCTTGTGGACAGGACTGGGCGGGGAGCTGTTTTTT
TRBV9	TRBJ1-1	NA	TRBD1	CASSPSGTGGYTEAFF	TGTGCCAGCAGCCCATCCGGGACAGGGGGTTACACTGAAGCTTTCTTT
TRBV7-9	TRBJ2-1	NA	NA	CASSPPGTPDNEQFF	TGTGCCAGCAGCCCTCCCGGGACACCCGACAATGAGCAGTTCTTC
TRBV10-1	TRBJ1-6	NA	TRBD1	CASPPGTANRNSPLHF	TGCGCCAGCCCTCCCGGGACAGCTAATCGAAATTCACCCCTCCACTTT
TRBV19	TRBJ1-2	NA	NA	CASSIAGNPLYGYTF	TGTGCCAGTAGTATAGCTGGGAACCCCCTCTATGGCTACACCTTC
TRBV5-4	TRBJ2-1	NA	TRBD1	CASFWTGNNNEQFF	TGTGCCAGCTTCTGGACAGGGAATAACAATGAGCAGTTCTTC
TRBV19	TRBJ1-1	NA	NA	CASSMVGRYTEAFF	TGTGCCAGTAGTATGGTAGGCCGGTACACTGAAGCTTTCTTT
TRBV7-9	TRBJ2-6	NA	NA	CASSLGGLSTGANVLTF	TGTGCCAGCAGCTTAGGGGGGCTATCCACTGGGGCCAACGTCCTGACTTTC
TRBV19	TRBJ2-7	NA	TRBD1	CASSIGTGADEQYF	TGTGCCAGTAGTATTGGGACAGGGGCTGACGAGCAGTACTTC
TRBV11-2	TRBJ2-1	NA	TRBD1	CASSLEGTENNEQFF	TGTGCCAGCAGCTTAGAGGGGACAGAGAACAATGAGCAGTTCTTC
TRBV7-9	TRBJ2-5	NA	NA	CASSPGQTQMHQETQYF	TGTGCCAGCAGCCCTGGACAGACCCAGATGCATCAAGAGACCCAGTACTTC
TRBV7-8	TRBJ2-2	NA	NA	CASSFRAGELFF	TGTGCCAGCAGCTTTCGAGCTGGGGAGCTGTTTTTT
TRBV12-5	TRBJ2-7	NA	TRBD2	CASGPRTSGSYEQYF	TGTGCTAGTGGTCCGCGGACTAGCGGCTCCTACGAGCAGTACTTC
TRBV2	TRBJ1-4	NA	TRBD1	CASKDYGTENEKLFF	TGTGCCAGCAAAGACTACGGGACAGAGAATGAAAAACTGTTTTTT
TRBV29-1	TRBJ1-1	once	NA	CSVEDLGGAEAFF	TGCAGCGTTGAAGATCTTGGCGGGGCGGAAGCTTTCTTT
TRBV5-1	TRBJ2-1	NA	NA	CASSLSSGLHDNEQFF	TGCGCCAGCAGCTTGAGTAGCGGCCTGCACGACAATGAGCAGTTCTTC
TRBV5-1	TRBJ2-7	NA	NA	CAQRRESYHEQYF	TGCGCCCAGCGCCGAGAGAGTTACCACGAGCAGTACTTC
TRBV7-9	TRBJ2-5	NA	TRBD1	CASSLTLGTGEETQYF	TGTGCCAGCAGCTTAACACTCGGGACAGGAGAAGAGACCCAGTACTTC
TRBV19	TRBJ2-2	NA	NA	CASSTLWGANTGELFF	TGTGCCAGTAGCACCCTTTGGGGGGCGAACACCGGGGAGCTGTTTTTT
TRBV7-2	TRBJ2-5	NA	NA	CASSLALASRETQYF	TGTGCCAGCAGCTTAGCTCTGGCAAGTCGAGAGACCCAGTACTTC
TRBV12-5	TRBJ2-3	once	TRBD2	CASGPTSLAGGPDTQYF	TGTGCTAGTGGCCCAACCTCACTAGCGGGAGGCCCAGATACGCAGTATTTT
TRBV9	TRBJ2-3	NA	NA	CASSVSPLASSGTQYF	TGTGCCAGCAGCGTCTCTCCCCTGGCTAGCTCCGGTACGCAGTATTTT
TRBV5-1	TRBJ2-1	NA	NA	CASSSILYNEQFF	TGCGCCAGCAGCTCAATTCTATACAATGAGCAGTTCTTC